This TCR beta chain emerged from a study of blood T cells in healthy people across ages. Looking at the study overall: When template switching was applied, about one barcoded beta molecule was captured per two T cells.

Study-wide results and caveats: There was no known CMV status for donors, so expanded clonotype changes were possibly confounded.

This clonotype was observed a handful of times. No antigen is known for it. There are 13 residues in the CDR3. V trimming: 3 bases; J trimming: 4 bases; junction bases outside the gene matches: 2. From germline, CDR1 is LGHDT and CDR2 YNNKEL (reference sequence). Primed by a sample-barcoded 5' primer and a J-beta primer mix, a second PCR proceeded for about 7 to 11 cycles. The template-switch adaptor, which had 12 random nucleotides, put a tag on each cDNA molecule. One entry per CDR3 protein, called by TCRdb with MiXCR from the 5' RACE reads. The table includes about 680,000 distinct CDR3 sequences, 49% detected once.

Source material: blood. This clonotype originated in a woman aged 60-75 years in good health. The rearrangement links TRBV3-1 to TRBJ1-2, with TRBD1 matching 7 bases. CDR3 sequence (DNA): TGTGCCAGCAGCCACAGGGGGATCTATGGCTACACCTTC. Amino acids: CASSHRGIYGYTF.